A single T cell receptor (beta chain) is shown here with its context. Its antigen is undetermined. Sequencing was performed with immunoSEQ multiplex PCR; in TCRdb, only in-frame clones are kept and a portion is missing. The repertoire holds some 31,000 clones, 81% seen once, with 30% to 35% in the top ten. The entry originates in a study of radiation and T cells in renal cell carcinoma. V was trimmed by 5 bases and J by 4 bases, leaving 12 bases between them. Germline CDR1 MNHEY, CDR2 SMNVEV (reference sequence). This CDR3 is built from 14 residues. Time point meaning: blood 4 weeks post-SBRT, at nephrectomy. Stated treatment: 15 Gy SBRT to primary tumor, nephrectomy 4 weeks later. Serial blood draws occurred at baseline and 2 and 4 weeks post-SBRT. This renal cell carcinoma was of the clear cell type. Findings and limits, study-wide: Baseline intratumoral clonotype presence is unknown without pretreatment biopsies. In blood, top tumor clones expanded by 2 weeks, shrinking by 4.

Specimen: blood, collected from a patient whose treatment included radiotherapy and nephrectomy. This sequence originates from a man in his 60s with renal cell carcinoma. The J gene is TRBJ1-3, the V gene TRBV27; D might be TRBD1 (6 bases). CDR3 residues: CASSLTGLGNTIYF. DNA for the CDR3: TGTGCCAGCAGTCTAACAGGGTTAGGAAACACCATATATTTT.